The TCR beta chain described here comes from a study of OX40 agonist ivuxolimab in advanced cancers. Across the whole study: A history of anti-PD-1, anti-PD-L1 or anti-CTLA-4 therapy was acceptable, and 40% had some. Partial responses were recorded for three patients, including one with hepatocellular carcinoma and two with cutaneous melanoma.

Measured with immunoSEQ multiplex PCR; TCRdb has only the in-frame clones, and not every one. The data hold 78,000 or so clones, with about nine tenths observed a single time. The study's findings and limits: CD8+ T cells (on average) carried more expanded clones than CD4+ T cells. Clonal expansion from baseline to week 6 occurred in both CD4+ and CD8+ T cells.

With respect to this clone: Its target is not known.

Germline values: CDR1 LNHNV, CDR2 YYDKDF (reference sequence). Trimming shortened V by 0 bases and J by 4 bases, and 15 bases separated the two germline ends. The CDR3 is made up of 17 amino acids. The sequence derives from an adult with an advanced solid tumor such as melanoma, head and neck, liver or kidney cancer. The source material was CD4+ or CD8+ T cells sorted from blood, sampled in a trial of the OX40 agonist ivuxolimab. The rearrangement joins TRBV15 to TRBJ2-2, with D possibly TRBD1 on 6 matching bases. CDR3 nucleotides: TGTGCCACCAGCAGAGATCTTAGGGACACCTCCACCGGGGAGCTGTTTTTT. Its translation is CATSRDLRDTSTGELFF.